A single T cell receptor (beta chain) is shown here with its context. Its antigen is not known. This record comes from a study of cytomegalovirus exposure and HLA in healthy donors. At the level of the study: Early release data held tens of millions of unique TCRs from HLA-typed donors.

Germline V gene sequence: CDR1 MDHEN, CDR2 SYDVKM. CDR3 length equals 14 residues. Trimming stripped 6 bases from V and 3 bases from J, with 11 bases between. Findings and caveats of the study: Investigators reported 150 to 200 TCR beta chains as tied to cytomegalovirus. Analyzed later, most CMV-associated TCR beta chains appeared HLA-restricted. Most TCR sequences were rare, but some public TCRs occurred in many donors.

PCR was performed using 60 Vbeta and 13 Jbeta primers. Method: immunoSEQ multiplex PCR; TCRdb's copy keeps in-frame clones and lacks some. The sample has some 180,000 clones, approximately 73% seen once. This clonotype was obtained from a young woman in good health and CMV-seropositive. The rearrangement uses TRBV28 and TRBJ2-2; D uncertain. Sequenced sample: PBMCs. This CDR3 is CASRRQADTGELFF. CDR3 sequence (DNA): TGTGCCAGCAGAAGGCAGGCCGACACCGGGGAGCTGTTTTTT.